This T cell receptor beta chain derives from a study of blood T cell repertoires in COVID-19 (dated by TCRdb to 2018 to 2020). General notes on the study: Samples from collaborators originated in the United States, Italy and Spain and spanned both the acute and convalescent phases of COVID-19. Deeply sampled blood TCRbeta repertoires from subjects exposed to, actively infected with, or recovered from COVID-19 were included in the dataset. The prospective study material was composed of cDNA or gDNA derived from T cells, B-cell-depleted T cells, or PBMCs. Sample metadata almost always included a de-identified subject ID, COVID-19 status, age in years and sex. Samples were obtained from the ongoing ImmuneRACE study (first 160 participants) and from over 1,000 subjects provided by 6 global collaborators. Where available, HLA class I and class II types were obtained from metadata supplied by the sample provider rather than from assay-based typing. The repertoires were made available in a free public database intended to serve as a resource for research on the immune response to SARS-CoV-2.

The collaborating institutions used their own protocols to collect whole blood in K2EDTA tubes. For TCRbeta analysis, collaborators shipped samples in one of three forms: frozen whole blood, isolated PBMCs, or DNA extracted from either of those sample types. Per the germline V gene, MGHRA is the CDR1 and YSYEKL is the CDR2. Relative to germline, V is 0 bases shorter and J is 2 bases shorter, with 15 bases between their ends. Measured from the cysteine to the phenylalanine, the CDR3 is 17 residues long. The only DNA kept is the CDR3, 51 bases in frame from the first base. TCRbeta CDR3 regions were amplified from genomic DNA using the immunoSEQ Assay, a bias-controlled multiplex PCR. The authors processed their data as follows. Within the assay, amplification of reference gene primers was used to estimate how many nucleated cells each sample contained. To quantify the absolute abundance of each unique TCRbeta CDR3 rearrangement, sequence reads were collapsed and filtered. For each sample, productive Simpson clonality was calculated as the square root of Simpson's diversity index across productive rearrangements. The clones in this table, taken by TCRdb from immuneACCESS, are in-frame only. Not every clone is retained; where verified, under half of the shortfall comes from an unresolved V gene, and the cause of the rest is unknown. D and trimming come from the DNA, and the V and J calls and clone size come from that table. This sample lists tens of thousands of clones; approximately 80% were detected once. 8.5% of the sample goes to the ten largest clones.

Notes on this clone: The specificity of this receptor is unknown. Nothing much larger sits one base from this clone, and base qualities are not available.

The study at large found these results: How much clinical and demographic metadata was included differed by source and by participant, and the metadata was provided uncurated.

The clonotype comes from a man aged 65 to 79 with active or convalescent COVID-19. Sequenced input: peripheral blood. This chain joins TRBV4-1 to TRBJ2-3, with the D gene not confidently named. The CDR3 protein is CASSQEQSTSFTDTQYF. Here is the DNA: TGCGCCAGCAGCCAAGAACAGTCTACGAGTTTCACAGATACGCAGTATTTT.